The 18 T cell receptor beta chains presented below share a single source sample, sequenced in a study of technical replicates of blood from a handful of donors listed by TCRdb under 2017. The method was the immunoSEQ multiplex PCR assay. Drawn from immuneACCESS, this table holds only the in-frame rearrangements with V and J called that TCRdb kept. Clones are partly lost; checked studies trace under half to an unresolved V gene and leave the rest unexplained. The table for this sample lists more than 65,000 clones; less than 95% of them were counted only once. The ten biggest clones cover roughly 0.25% of the sample. Sequencing was carried out using T cells isolated from PBMCs. These receptor sequences come from a human donor in good health.

This chain joins TRBV9 and TRBJ1-1, with D possibly TRBD1 on 5 matching bases. The ends were cut back, 0 bases at V and 0 bases at J, with 24 bases in the middle. The CDR3 totals 20 residues. CDR1 SGDLS and CDR2 YYNGEE come from the germline V gene. CDR3 residues: CASSVEPGGSGSQMNTEAFF. The CDR3 coding sequence is TGTGCCAGCAGCGTAGAACCGGGAGGCTCAGGGTCTCAGATGAACACTGAAGCTTTCTTT.

The chain has TRBV6-6 and TRBJ2-5, with D possibly matching TRBD1 (5 bases). Trimming took 10 bases from V and 2 from J, leaving 8 bases between them. This CDR3 comprises 11 residues. CDR1 is MNHNY and CDR2 is SVGAGI in the germline V gene (reference sequence). In nucleotides, the CDR3 is TGTGCCACGACAGAACAAGAGACCCAGTACTTC. This gives the protein CATTEQETQYF.

In this sample, this clone turned up once. The V call is TRBV5-1, the J call TRBJ2-3, with D perhaps matching TRBD2 (5 bases). The CDR3 is made up of 14 amino acids. Germline-derived CDR1 and CDR2 are SGHRS and YFSETQ. The germline V and J ends were trimmed by 1 base and 7 bases, with 13 bases remaining between them. The CDR3 DNA follows: TGCGCCAGCAGCTTGTATACGTTAGCGAATACGCAGTATTTT. Translation: CASSLYTLANTQYF.

The genes are TRBV6-1 and TRBJ2-1; TRBD1 aligns across 7 bases. The length of the CDR3 is 13 residues. The V gene's germline CDR1 is MNHNS and CDR2 SASEGT. V lost 6 bases and J lost 8; bases outside the gene matches: 7. Here the CDR3 reads CASSLRGPDEQFF. The CDR3, as DNA: TGTGCCAGCAGCCTAAGGGGGCCGGATGAGCAGTTCTTC.

The gene calls are TRBV7-6 and TRBJ1-5, with D perhaps matching TRBD1 (5 bases). The CDR3 covers 15 residues. Trimming left V 2 bases short and J 2 bases short, with 10 bases between. CDR1 is SGHVS, CDR2 FNYEAQ, per germline. The CDR3 protein is CASSLSGIGNQPQHF. The CDR3 region has the DNA TGTGCCAGCAGCTTATCAGGGATTGGCAATCAGCCCCAGCATTTT.

The chain couples TRBV2 to TRBJ1-4; 9 nucleotides agree with TRBD1. The CDR3 runs 17 residues. Trimming cost V 8 bases and J 0 bases; bases outside gene matches: 10. In germline, CDR1 is SNHLY, CDR2 FYNNEI. CDR3 sequence reads: CASRRGDRVPTNEKLFF. The CDR3 DNA reads as TGTGCCAGCCGGAGGGGGGACAGGGTTCCAACTAATGAAAAACTGTTTTTT.

The gene calls are TRBV5-4 and TRBJ1-1; weak D call: TRBD1 (5 bases). CDR3 length: 14 amino acids. The V gene's germline CDR1 is SGHNT and CDR2 YYREEE (reference sequence). The V end lost 3 bases, the J end lost 6 bases, and 15 bases lay between the germline ends. CDR3 region: CASSSEGVVAEAFF. The CDR3 DNA is TGTGCCAGCAGCTCGGAAGGGGTTGTCGCTGAAGCTTTCTTT. The whole variable domain, filled in from reference TRBV5-4 and TRBJ1-1, reads ETGVTQSPTHLIKTRGQQVTLRCSSQSGHNTVSWYQQALGQGPQFIFQYYREEENGRGNFPPRFSGLQFPNYSSELNVNALELDDSALYLCASSSEGVVAEAFFGQGTRLTVV.

This rearrangement joins TRBV2 to TRBJ2-2; the D is unclear. The germline CDR1 and CDR2 sequences are SNHLY and FYNNEI. Trimming shortened V by 5 bases and J by 2 bases, and 6 bases separated the two germline ends. This CDR3 region has 13 residues. The CDR3 DNA sequence: TGTGCCAGCAGTCGTCCTAACACCGGGGAGCTGTTTTTT. It codes for CASSRPNTGELFF.

The genes are TRBV2 and TRBJ1-1; 8 bases agree with TRBD1. The CDR3 sequence is 14 residues long. Germline V lookup: CDR1 SNHLY, CDR2 FYNNEI. V shed 1 base, J shed 7 bases, and the junction held 5 bases outside the gene matches. The CDR3 here is CASSEGRGQGEAFF. CDR3 bases: TGTGCCAGCAGTGAAGGCAGGGGGCAAGGTGAAGCTTTCTTT. Filled out from reference TRBV2 and TRBJ1-1, the complete variable domain reads EPEVTQTPSHQVTQMGQEVILRCVPISNHLYFYWYRQILGQKVEFLVSFYNNEISEKSEIFDDQFSVERPDGSNFTLKIRSTKLEDSAMYFCASSEGRGQGEAFFGQGTRLTVV.

The rearrangement joins TRBV7-9 to TRBJ2-2; D is perhaps TRBD1 (6 bases). The CDR3 consists of 15 residues. V lost 5 bases and J lost 5, with 15 bases in between. The germline CDR1 and CDR2 sequences are SEHNR and FQNEAQ (reference sequence). The chain's CDR3 is CASSPVQGRTGELFF. CDR3 bases: TGTGCCAGCAGCCCCGTACAGGGCCGGACCGGGGAGCTGTTTTTT.

This chain joins TRBV20-1 and TRBJ2-3; unclear D gene. This CDR3 region has 11 residues. V was cut by 5 bases and J by 5 bases, with 8 bases left in between. Germline values: CDR1 DFQATT, CDR2 SNEGSKA (reference sequence). In DNA, the CDR3 is TGCAGTGCTTTGACTCGAGATACGCAGTATTTT. Its translation is CSALTRDTQYF.

About this clone itself: The same CDR3 arises from other DNA sequences in this sample as well. This chain links TRBV4-1 with TRBJ2-7; 7 positions agree with TRBD2. Unmatched junction bases numbered 5, after V lost 3 bases and J lost 0 bases. The CDR3 is 15 amino acids. Germline V gives CDR1 MGHRA, CDR2 YSYEKL. The CDR3 loop reads CASSQGRDSSYEQYF. The CDR3, as DNA: TGCGCCAGCAGCCAGGGGAGGGATAGCTCCTACGAGCAGTACTTC.

This clone was seen once. V and J are TRBV6-4 and TRBJ1-1; TRBD1 might be the D (6 bases). Germline assignment: CDR1 MRHNA and CDR2 SNTAGT. The CDR3 sequence is 14 residues long. V was pared by 7 bases and J by 3 bases, with 15 bases between. CDR3 nucleotide sequence: TGTGCCAGCACCAGGATGGACAGCCACACTGAAGCTTTCTTT. Encoded protein: CASTRMDSHTEAFF.

The chain couples TRBV10-1 to TRBJ2-1; TRBD2 matches 12 bases. J was trimmed by 9 bases and V by 3 bases; bases with no gene match: 0. Germline CDR1 reads WNHNN; CDR2 reads SYGVQD (reference sequence). The CDR3 length is 13 residues. CDR3 amino acids: CASSELAGGEQFF. CDR3 in DNA: TGCGCCAGCAGTGAACTAGCGGGGGGTGAGCAGTTCTTC.

The chain employs TRBV5-1 and TRBJ2-1; 9 bases are shared with TRBD2. The CDR3 runs to 15 residues. With V trimmed by 0 bases and J by 9 bases, 7 bases remained unmatched. Germline loops: CDR1 SGHRS, CDR2 YFSETQ. The CDR3 sequence is CASSLAFAGGVEQFF. The CDR3 DNA reads TGCGCCAGCAGCTTGGCCTTTGCGGGGGGGGTTGAGCAGTTCTTC.

This chain joins TRBV7-2 and TRBJ2-7; TRBD2 agrees at 9 bases. Unmatched junction bases numbered 3, after V lost 10 bases and J lost 2 bases. CDR1 is SGHTA, CDR2 FQGNSA, per germline. This CDR3 spans 12 amino acids. CDR3 DNA: TGTGCCACCGCTAGCGGGACCTACGAGCAGTACTTC. Encoded protein: CATASGTYEQYF.

J is TRBJ1-5 and V is TRBV7-2, with TRBD1 identical over 8 bases. The CDR3 is 17 amino acids. CDR1 SGHTA and CDR2 FQGNSA come from the germline V gene. V shed 5 bases, J shed 0 bases, and the junction held 9 bases outside the gene matches. CDR3 bases: TGTGCCAGCAGCCAAGGACAGGGACAGTATAGCAATCAGCCCCAGCATTTT. It codes for CASSQGQGQYSNQPQHF.

The rearrangement uses TRBV6-5 and TRBJ1-4; unclear D gene. Between the trimmed V and J ends, which lost 3 bases and 6 bases, there was a span of 11 bases. The CDR3 length is 14 residues. Germline V CDR1 and CDR2: MNHEY, SVGAGI. CDR3 in amino acids: CASSYRLPYEKLFF. The CDR3 DNA reads TGTGCCAGCAGTTATCGTCTACCGTATGAAAAACTGTTTTTT.